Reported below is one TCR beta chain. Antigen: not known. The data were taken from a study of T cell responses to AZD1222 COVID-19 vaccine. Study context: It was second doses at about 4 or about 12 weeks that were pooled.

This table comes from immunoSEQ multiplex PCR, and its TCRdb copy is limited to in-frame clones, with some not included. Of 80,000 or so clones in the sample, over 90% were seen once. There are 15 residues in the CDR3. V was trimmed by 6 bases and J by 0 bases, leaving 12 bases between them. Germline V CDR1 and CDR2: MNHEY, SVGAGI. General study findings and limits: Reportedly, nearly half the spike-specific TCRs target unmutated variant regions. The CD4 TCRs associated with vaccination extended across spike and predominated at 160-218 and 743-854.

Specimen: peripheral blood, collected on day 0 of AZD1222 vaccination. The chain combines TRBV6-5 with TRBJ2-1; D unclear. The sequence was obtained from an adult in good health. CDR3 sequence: CASSLLWSSYNEQFF. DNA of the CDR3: TGTGCCAGCAGCCTACTTTGGAGCTCCTACAATGAGCAGTTCTTC.